This T cell receptor beta chain was sequenced in a study of T cells after yellow fever vaccination. Study-level findings and limits: Contamination of FACS-sorted repertoires by abundant clonotypes from the bulk population could occur.

For this clonotype: Its target is not known.

With 0 bases removed from V and 4 bases from J, the gap between germline ends came to 14 bases. In germline, CDR1 is SGHRS, CDR2 YFSETQ. This CDR3 comprises 15 residues. TCRdb reprocessed the 5' RACE reads with MiXCR, giving one entry per CDR3 protein. The repertoire holds about 340,000 distinct CDR3 sequences, with around 12% as singletons. The sequencing used CD4+ T cells sorted from PBMCs, collected 15 days after the yellow fever booster vaccination. V gene TRBV5-1 combines with J gene TRBJ2-7; a weak D match, TRBD2 (6 bases). This receptor was taken from a man aged 18-30 years who received the YFV17D yellow fever vaccine. The CDR3 protein is CASSLAPGLYYEQYF. DNA for the CDR3: TGCGCCAGCAGCTTGGCGCCGGGACTGTATTACGAGCAGTACTTC.